This T cell receptor (beta chain) was retrieved from a study of PD-1 blockade in classical Hodgkin lymphoma (dated by TCRdb to about 2020). In terms of the full investigation: Nivolumab dosing was 3 mg/kg intravenously every 2 weeks, continuing until either disease progression or unacceptable toxicity. A peripheral blood immune signature of response to PD-1 blockade in classical Hodgkin lymphoma was defined using TCR beta sequencing and CyTOF. Broader findings and caveats from the paper: The study was limited to a single clinical trial cohort, and causes of repertoire differences, possibly disease activity or prior therapy, remained undefined. A significant rise by C4D1 was seen in CD4+ but not CD8+ TCR diversity (p=0.0027 vs p=0.16), with the rise being most apparent in complete responders (p=0.02). Among trial patients, those achieving complete response had baseline diversity similar to that of newly diagnosed patients, while diversity was significantly lower in partial responders and progressors. Newly diagnosed patients were reported to have lower baseline TCR diversity than healthy donors, and relapsed/refractory patients were reported to have lower baseline TCR diversity still. Diversity was lower in patients who began nivolumab less than 1 year after ASCT, so these patients were left out of later analyses to avoid confounding by immune reconstitution.

The CDR3 goes from the cysteine to the phenylalanine over 17 residues. Just the 51-base CDR3 DNA is kept, in frame starting at base 1. The germline V gene yields SGDLS for CDR1 and YYNGEE for CDR2. Germline trimming: 2 bases from V, 0 bases from J; junction bases outside gene matches: 7. Genomic DNA was isolated using the Qiagen DNeasy kit from unsorted PBMCs as well as from negatively selected CD4+ and CD8+ fractions. Amplification of TCR beta CDR3 regions was done by immunoSEQ multiplex PCR with primers that anneal to V and J segments. Amplification bias was minimized using a synthetic immune receptor repertoire, and residual bias was removed computationally after sequencing. The authors' pipeline ran thus. Repertoire diversity was quantified as the Shannon entropy index using custom Python scripts. The unsorted, CD4+ and CD8+ repertoires were each analyzed separately, with the exception of combined analyses, where CD4+ and CD8+ sequences were merged in silico. Clonal expansion was defined as at least a 2-fold frequency increase after treatment relative to C1D1, with a pseudocount of 0.5 for undetected baseline clones. Clones with 0 or 1 copy at C1D1 were defined as singleton clones, while clones with 2 or more copies were defined as non-singleton clones. Clones expanded in unsorted samples were labelled as CD4+, CD8+ or unknown by matching protein sequences in sorted samples from the same patient. Wilcoxon tests were applied to paired samples to test diversity changes from C1D1 to C4D1. Drawn from immuneACCESS, this table holds only the in-frame rearrangements with V and J called that TCRdb kept. Clones are partly lost; checked studies trace under half to an unresolved V gene and leave the rest unexplained. That table gives V, J and clone size, and the DNA gave D and trimming. The sample profile shows roughly 20,000 clones; approximately 85% of them were found once. 13% of the sample is taken by the ten largest.

With regard to this clone: The clone's antigen remains unknown. No base quality values were provided; no much bigger clone lies one nucleotide off.

Interpreted using the paper, the time point label stands for: cycle 4 day 1 (C4D1), after five to seven weeks of nivolumab. Relapse after autologous stem cell transplantation had occurred in all trial patients, and cohorts A, B and C were distinguished by prior brentuximab vedotin exposure. The trial cohort was composed of about 53 patients with relapsed/refractory classical Hodgkin lymphoma, for whom complete response, partial response or progressive disease was recorded as best overall response. Trial patients were treated with single-agent nivolumab in the multi-cohort phase II CheckMate 205 trial. An independent review committee assessed best overall response using the 2007 International Working Group response criteria. Trial PBMCs were collected just before the start of nivolumab (C1D1) and during therapy at cycle 2 day 1 and cycle 4 day 1. Peripheral blood was collected in 8 mL Vacutainer Cell Preparation Tubes, from which PBMCs were isolated by centrifugation and then cryopreserved.

Here the chain combines TRBV9 and TRBJ2-1, with 8 bases matching TRBD2. The TCR comes from a human donor with classical Hodgkin lymphoma. The sample here was peripheral blood mononuclear cells (PBMCs), taken before the fourth cycle of nivolumab. The nucleotide sequence reads TGTGCCAGCAGCGTTGGTAGCGGGGAGAGCTCCTACAATGAGCAGTTCTTC. Translated, it reads CASSVGSGESSYNEQFF.